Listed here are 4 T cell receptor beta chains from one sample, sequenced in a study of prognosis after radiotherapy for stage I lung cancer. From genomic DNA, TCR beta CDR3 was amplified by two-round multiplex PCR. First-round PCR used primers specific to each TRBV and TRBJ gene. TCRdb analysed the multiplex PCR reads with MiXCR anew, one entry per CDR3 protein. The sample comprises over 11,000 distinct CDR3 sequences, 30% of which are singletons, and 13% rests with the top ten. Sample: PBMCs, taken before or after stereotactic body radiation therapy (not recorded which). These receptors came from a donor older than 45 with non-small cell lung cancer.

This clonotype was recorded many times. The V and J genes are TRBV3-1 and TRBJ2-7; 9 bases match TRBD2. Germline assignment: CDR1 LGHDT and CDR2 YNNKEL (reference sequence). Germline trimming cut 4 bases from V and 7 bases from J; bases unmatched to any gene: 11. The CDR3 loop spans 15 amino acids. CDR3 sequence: CASSPYSGLAVEQYF. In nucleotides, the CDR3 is TGTGCCAGCAGCCCTTACTCGGGACTAGCTGTTGAGCAGTACTTC.

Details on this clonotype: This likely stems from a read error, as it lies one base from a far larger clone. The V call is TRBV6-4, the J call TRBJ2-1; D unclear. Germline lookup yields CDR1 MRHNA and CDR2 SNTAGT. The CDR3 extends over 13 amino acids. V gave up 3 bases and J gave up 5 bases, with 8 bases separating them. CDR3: CASSECHNNEQFF. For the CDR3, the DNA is TGTGCCAGCAGTGAATGTCACAACAATGAGCAGTTCTTC.

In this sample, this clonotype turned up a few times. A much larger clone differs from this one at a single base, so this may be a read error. The CDR3 loop is CASSSYIAKNIQYF. The DNA of the CDR3 is TGTGCCAGCAGTTCGTACATAGCCAAAAACATTCAGTACTTC. The J gene is TRBJ2-4, the V gene TRBV6-5; D is unclear. This CDR3 has 14 residues. Germline V gene data show CDR1 as MNHEY and CDR2 as SVGAGI. V was cut by 4 bases and J by 0 bases, with 7 bases left in between.

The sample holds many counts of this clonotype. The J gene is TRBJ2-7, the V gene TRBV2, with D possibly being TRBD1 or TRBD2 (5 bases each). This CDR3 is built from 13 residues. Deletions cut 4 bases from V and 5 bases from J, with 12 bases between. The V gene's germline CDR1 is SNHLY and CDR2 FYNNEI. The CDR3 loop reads CASSGDQGDEQYF. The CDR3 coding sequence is TGTGCCAGCAGTGGGGACCAGGGTGACGAGCAGTACTTC.